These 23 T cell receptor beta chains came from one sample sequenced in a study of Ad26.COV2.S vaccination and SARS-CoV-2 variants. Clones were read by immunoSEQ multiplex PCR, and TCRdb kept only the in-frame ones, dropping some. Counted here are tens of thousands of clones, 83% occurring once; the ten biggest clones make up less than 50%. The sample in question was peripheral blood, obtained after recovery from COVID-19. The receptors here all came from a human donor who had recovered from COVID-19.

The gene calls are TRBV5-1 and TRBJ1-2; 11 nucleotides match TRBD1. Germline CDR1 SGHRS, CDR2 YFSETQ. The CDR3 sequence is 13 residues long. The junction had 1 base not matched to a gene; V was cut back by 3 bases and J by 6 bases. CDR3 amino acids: CASSWGQGDGYTF. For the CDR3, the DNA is TGCGCCAGCAGCTGGGGACAGGGGGATGGCTACACCTTC.

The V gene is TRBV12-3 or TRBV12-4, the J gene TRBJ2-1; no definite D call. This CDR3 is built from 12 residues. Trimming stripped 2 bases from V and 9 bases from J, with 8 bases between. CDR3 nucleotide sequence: TGTGCCAGCAGTTTAACAGCGAGTGAGCAGTTCTTC. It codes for CASSLTASEQFF.

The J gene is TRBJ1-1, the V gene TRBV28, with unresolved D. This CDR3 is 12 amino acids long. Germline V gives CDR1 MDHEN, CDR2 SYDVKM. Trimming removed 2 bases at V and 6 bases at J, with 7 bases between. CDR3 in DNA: TGTGCCAGCAGTTTACAGAGGGCTGAAGCTTTCTTT. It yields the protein CASSLQRAEAFF.

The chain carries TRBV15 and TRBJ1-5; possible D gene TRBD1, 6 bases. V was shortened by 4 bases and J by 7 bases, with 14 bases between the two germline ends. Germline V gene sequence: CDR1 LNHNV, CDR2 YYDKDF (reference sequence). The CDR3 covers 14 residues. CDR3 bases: TGTGCCACCAGCATCTACAGGGCGGGACAGCCCCAGCATTTT. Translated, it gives CATSIYRAGQPQHF.

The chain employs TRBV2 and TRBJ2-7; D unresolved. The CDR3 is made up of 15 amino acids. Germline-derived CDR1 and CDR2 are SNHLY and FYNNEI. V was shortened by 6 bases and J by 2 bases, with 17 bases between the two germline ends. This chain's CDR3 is CASRDIVLLPYEQYF. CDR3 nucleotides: TGTGCCAGCAGAGACATCGTCTTACTCCCCTACGAGCAGTACTTC.

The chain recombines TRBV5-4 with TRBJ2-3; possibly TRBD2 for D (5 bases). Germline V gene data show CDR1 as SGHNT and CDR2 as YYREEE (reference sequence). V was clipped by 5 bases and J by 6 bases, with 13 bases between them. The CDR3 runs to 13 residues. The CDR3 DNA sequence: TGTGCCAGCAGTTTGTTTGGCGGGGATACGCAGTATTTT. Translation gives CASSLFGGDTQYF.

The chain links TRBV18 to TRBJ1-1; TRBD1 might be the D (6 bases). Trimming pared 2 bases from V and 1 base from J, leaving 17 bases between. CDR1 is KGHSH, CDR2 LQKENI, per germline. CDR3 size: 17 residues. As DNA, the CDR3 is TGTGCCAGCTCACCAATTTCCAGAGGACAGAAGAACACTGAAGCTTTCTTT. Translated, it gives CASSPISRGQKNTEAFF.

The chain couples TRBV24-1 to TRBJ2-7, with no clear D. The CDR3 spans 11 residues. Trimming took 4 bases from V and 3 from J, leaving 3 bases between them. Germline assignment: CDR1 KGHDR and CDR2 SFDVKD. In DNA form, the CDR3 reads TGTGCCACCAGTGACAGCTACGAGCAGTACTTC. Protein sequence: CATSDSYEQYF.

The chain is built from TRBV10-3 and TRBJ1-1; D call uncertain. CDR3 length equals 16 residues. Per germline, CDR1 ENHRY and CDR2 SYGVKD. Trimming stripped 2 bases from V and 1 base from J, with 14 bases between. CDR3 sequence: CAISEAGSAENTEAFF. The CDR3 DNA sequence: TGTGCCATCAGTGAGGCGGGGTCGGCCGAGAACACTGAAGCTTTCTTT.

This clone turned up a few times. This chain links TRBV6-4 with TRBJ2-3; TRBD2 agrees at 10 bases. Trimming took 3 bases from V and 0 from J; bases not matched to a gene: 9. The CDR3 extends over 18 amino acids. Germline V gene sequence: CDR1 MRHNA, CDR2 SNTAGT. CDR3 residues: CASSERTLAGVSTDTQYF. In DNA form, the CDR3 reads TGTGCCAGCAGTGAGAGGACTCTAGCGGGGGTGAGCACAGATACGCAGTATTTT.

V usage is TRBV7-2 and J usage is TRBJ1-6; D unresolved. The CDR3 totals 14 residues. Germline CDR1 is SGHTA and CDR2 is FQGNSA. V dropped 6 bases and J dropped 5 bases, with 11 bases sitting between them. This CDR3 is CASRKDGNNSPLHF. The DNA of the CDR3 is TGTGCCAGCAGGAAGGACGGAAATAATTCACCCCTCCACTTT.

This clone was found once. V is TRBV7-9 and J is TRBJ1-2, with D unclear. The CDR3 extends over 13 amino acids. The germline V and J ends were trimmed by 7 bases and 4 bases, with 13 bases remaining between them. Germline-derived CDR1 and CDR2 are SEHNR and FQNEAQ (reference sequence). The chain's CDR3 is CASTPSPTYGYTF. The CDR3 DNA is TGTGCCAGCACCCCCAGCCCTACCTATGGCTACACCTTC.

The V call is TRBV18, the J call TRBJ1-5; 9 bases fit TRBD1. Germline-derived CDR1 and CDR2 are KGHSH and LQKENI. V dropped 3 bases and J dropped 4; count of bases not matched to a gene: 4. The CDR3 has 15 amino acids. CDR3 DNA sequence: TGTGCCAGCTCACCGGGGACAGGGCAGAATCAGCCCCAGCATTTT. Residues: CASSPGTGQNQPQHF.

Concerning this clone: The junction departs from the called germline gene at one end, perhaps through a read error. The CDR3 DNA sequence: TGTGCCATACTAGCGGGAGTCCAATACAGTGAGCAGTTCTTC. The encoded protein is CAILAGVQYSEQFF. V is TRBV10-3 and J is TRBJ2-1; 11 bases are a match to TRBD2. Germline assignment: CDR1 ENHRY and CDR2 SYGVKD. CDR3 length: 14 residues.

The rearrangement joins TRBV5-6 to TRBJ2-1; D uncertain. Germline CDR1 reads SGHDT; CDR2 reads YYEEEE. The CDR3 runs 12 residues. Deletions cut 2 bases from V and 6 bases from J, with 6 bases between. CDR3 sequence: CASSLGSNEQFF. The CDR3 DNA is TGTGCCAGCAGCTTAGGGTCCAATGAGCAGTTCTTC.

This CDR3 reads CSASGKVGAYEQYF. The CDR3 DNA reads as TGCAGTGCTAGTGGCAAGGTCGGAGCCTACGAGCAGTACTTC. The V call is TRBV20-1, the J call TRBJ2-7; D is ambiguous. The CDR3 runs 14 residues. V was clipped by 3 bases and J by 2 bases, with 14 bases between them. Looked up from germline, CDR1 is DFQATT and CDR2 is SNEGSKA (reference sequence).

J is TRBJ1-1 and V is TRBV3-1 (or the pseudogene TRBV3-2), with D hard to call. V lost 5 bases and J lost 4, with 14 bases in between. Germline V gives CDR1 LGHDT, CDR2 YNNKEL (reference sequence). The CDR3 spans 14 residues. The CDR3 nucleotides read TGTGCCAGCAGCGTTTGGGGAAGTACCACTGAAGCTTTCTTT. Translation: CASSVWGSTTEAFF.

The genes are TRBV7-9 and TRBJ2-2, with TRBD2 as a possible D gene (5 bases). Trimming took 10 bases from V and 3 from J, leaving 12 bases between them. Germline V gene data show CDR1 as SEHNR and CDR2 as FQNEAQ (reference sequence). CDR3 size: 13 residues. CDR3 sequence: CATPGMDTGELFF. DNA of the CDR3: TGTGCCACCCCGGGGATGGACACCGGGGAGCTGTTTTTT.

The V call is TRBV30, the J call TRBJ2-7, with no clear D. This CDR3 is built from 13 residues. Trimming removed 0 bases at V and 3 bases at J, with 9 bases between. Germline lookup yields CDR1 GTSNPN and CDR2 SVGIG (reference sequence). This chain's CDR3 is CAWSVIPFYEQYF. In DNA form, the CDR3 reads TGTGCCTGGAGTGTGATCCCGTTCTACGAGCAGTACTTC.

The CDR3 DNA follows: TGTGCCAGCAGGGATTTAGGGCCCCAGCATTTT. Translation: CASRDLGPQHF. This rearrangement joins TRBV12-3 or TRBV12-4 to TRBJ1-5; D gene unclear. V gave up 6 bases and J gave up 9 bases, with 9 bases separating them. The length of the CDR3 is 11 residues.

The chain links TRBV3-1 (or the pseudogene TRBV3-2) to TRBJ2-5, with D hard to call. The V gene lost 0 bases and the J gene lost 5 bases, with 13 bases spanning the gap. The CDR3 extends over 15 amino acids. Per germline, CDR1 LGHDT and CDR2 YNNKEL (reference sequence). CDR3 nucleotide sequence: TGTGCCAGCAGCCAAGAGTTAAGGGTAGGGGAGACCCAGTACTTC. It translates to CASSQELRVGETQYF.

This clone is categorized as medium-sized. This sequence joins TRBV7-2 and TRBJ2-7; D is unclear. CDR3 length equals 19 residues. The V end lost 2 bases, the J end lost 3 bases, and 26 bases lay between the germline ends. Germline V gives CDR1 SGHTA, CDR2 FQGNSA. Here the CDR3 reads CASSLISGTARWNGYEQYF. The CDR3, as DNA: TGTGCCAGCAGCTTAATCAGTGGAACCGCGCGGTGGAACGGCTACGAGCAGTACTTC.

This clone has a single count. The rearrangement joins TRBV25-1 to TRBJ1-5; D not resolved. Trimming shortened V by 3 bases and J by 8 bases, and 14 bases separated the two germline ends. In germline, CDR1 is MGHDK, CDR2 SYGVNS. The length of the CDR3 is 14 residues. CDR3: CASSDGRSSEPQHF. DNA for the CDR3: TGTGCCAGCAGTGACGGACGGTCCTCGGAGCCCCAGCATTTT.